This record looks at one T cell receptor (beta chain) sequence and its context. Its matching antigen is unknown. The junction shows a germline mismatch at one end, possibly a read error. The donors were healthy bone marrow donors. The sample comes from a study of cytomegalovirus exposure and HLA in healthy donors. Whole-study findings and limits: In a later analysis, specific HLA alleles were associated with 15,000 or so TCR beta sequences at a 0.05 false discovery rate. A likely sequencing artifact accounted for one observed cluster of highly shared sequence variants. According to a later analysis, donors in an Asian-associated ancestry cluster reportedly had fewer N-insertions than the roughly 640-donor mean.

13 Jbeta primers and 60 Vbeta primers were used for the PCR. The protocol was immunoSEQ multiplex PCR, while the TCRdb copy is restricted to in-frame clones and leaves out a portion. Among about 130,000 clones listed, about 10% were seen once. Germline V gene lookup returns CDR1 SSHAT and CDR2 FNYEAQ (reference sequence). This CDR3 has 15 amino acids. This TCR came from a woman aged 18-30 years in good health and CMV-seropositive. The sequencing sample was made of PBMCs. The V and J genes are TRBV7-7 and TRBJ2-2; 12 bases agree with TRBD2. CDR3 nucleotides: TGTGCTAGCAGCCCGACTAGCGGGAGTACCGGGGAGCTGTTTTTT. This codes for CASSPTSGSTGELFF.